This TCR beta chain was retrieved from a study of graft-versus-host responses after intestinal transplantation. Study-level results: The study associated peak circulating GvH clone levels with early post-transplant HvG declines. Within the allografts of patients who had graft-donor T cell macrochimerism, graft-versus-host to host-versus-graft clonal ratios were high. In recipient marrow, GvH clones were found, and some appeared first in ileum or blood.

Plating combined some 200,000 CFSE-labeled responder cells with some 200,000 irradiated, violet-dye-labeled stimulator cells. Cell sorting after the reaction yielded proliferating CFSE-low CD3+CD4+ and CD3+CD8+ responders. Trimming left V 1 base short and J 3 bases short, with 8 bases between. The germline V gene has CDR1 SEHNR and CDR2 FQNEAQ (reference sequence). CDR3 size: 14 residues. For this clone: The same CDR3 arises from other DNA sequences in this sample as well.

TCRdb's table, derived via immunoSEQ multiplex PCR, lists solely in-frame clones and lacks some. In the table there are more than 13,000 clones, over 35% of which are singletons. This TCR derives from a human patient who received an intestinal transplant. The starting material was alloreactive CD8+ T cells from a mixed lymphocyte reaction culture, obtained before intestinal transplant. Subset meaning: CFSE-low proliferating T cells sorted from roughly 6-day pre-transplant mixed lymphocyte reaction (GvH or HvG direction). The rearrangement uses TRBV7-9 and TRBJ2-3; no definite D call. For the CDR3, the DNA is TGTGCCAGCAGCTTAGAACCAGCGACAGATACGCAGTATTTT. It encodes CASSLEPATDTQYF.